Below are 21 T cell receptor beta chains sequenced from a single sample in a study of CD8 T cells in Susac syndrome. Reverse transcription of 0.5 to 1 ug RNA used random hexamers. Each CDR3 protein is one row after TCRdb ran MiXCR on the immunoSEQ multiplex PCR reads. The sample lists roughly 190,000 distinct CDR3 sequences, roughly 92% occurring once. Specimen: CD4+ T cells from PBMCs. These receptors were obtained from a human donor in good health.

This clonotype has only one observation. CDR3 sequence: CAWSRTGTGDDYGYTF. CDR3 sequence (DNA): TGTGCCTGGAGTCGGACCGGGACAGGAGACGACTATGGCTACACCTTC. The rearrangement links TRBV30 to TRBJ1-2; TRBD1 agrees at 8 bases. The CDR3 runs to 16 residues. Unmatched junction bases numbered 11, after V lost 2 bases and J lost 3 bases. Per germline, CDR1 GTSNPN and CDR2 SVGIG (reference sequence).

J is TRBJ2-1 and V is TRBV5-4, with 8 nucleotides matching TRBD2. After removal of 5 bases from V and 8 bases from J, the junction contained 12 bases not matched to a gene. The germline V gene has CDR1 SGHNT and CDR2 YYREEE (reference sequence). This CDR3 is 15 amino acids long. CDR3 DNA: TGTGCCAGCAGTGTTGCCAGCGGGGGAACCCATGAGCAGTTCTTC. Protein: CASSVASGGTHEQFF.

The V gene is TRBV6-5, the J gene TRBJ1-2; 12 positions match TRBD1. Germline CDR1 and CDR2: MNHEY and SVGAGI. The CDR3 is 15 amino acids. V was clipped by 3 bases and J by 4 bases; unmatched bases: 3. The CDR3 reads CASSYGTGGTYGYTF. The CDR3 coding sequence is TGTGCCAGCAGTTATGGGACAGGGGGCACCTATGGCTACACCTTC.

The rearrangement links TRBV6-5 to TRBJ1-2, with 10 bases lining up with TRBD1. With 4 bases clipped from V and 6 bases from J, the junction kept 2 bases outside the gene matches. The CDR3 loop spans 13 amino acids. Germline V gives CDR1 MNHEY, CDR2 SVGAGI. This chain's CDR3 is CASSSGTGDGYTF. The CDR3 DNA reads as TGTGCCAGCAGTTCCGGGACAGGGGATGGCTACACCTTC.

V and J are TRBV28 and TRBJ1-2; 8 nucleotides line up with TRBD1. The CDR3 is 16 residues long. Germline CDR1 reads MDHEN; CDR2 reads SYDVKM. With V trimmed by 6 bases and J by 6 bases, 15 bases remained unmatched. CDR3 amino acids: CASRAWTGTGGDGYTF. CDR3 in DNA: TGTGCCAGCAGGGCTTGGACGGGAACAGGGGGGGATGGCTACACCTTC.

This sequence joins TRBV5-1 and TRBJ2-7; tentative D call: TRBD2 (6 bases). The ends were cut back, 2 bases at V and 1 base at J, with 10 bases in the middle. The germline V gene encodes CDR1 SGHRS and CDR2 YFSETQ. CDR3 length equals 14 residues. CDR3 DNA sequence: TGCGCCAGCAGCTTTGGAGGGGTGTCCTACGAGCAGTACTTC. This sequence encodes CASSFGGVSYEQYF.

This CDR3 is CASSSYGGTSNEQYV. CDR3 nucleotides: TGTGCCAGCAGTTCTTACGGCGGGACATCAAACGAGCAGTACGTC. The gene calls are TRBV7-2 and TRBJ2-7, with D possibly being TRBD1 or TRBD2 (6 bases each). This CDR3 is built from 15 residues. The V end lost 6 bases, the J end lost 5 bases, and 20 bases lay between the germline ends. Germline V gives CDR1 SGHTA, CDR2 FQGNSA.

The chain joins TRBV6-6 to TRBJ2-1; D is ambiguous. Between the trimmed V and J ends, which lost 2 bases and 8 bases, there was a span of 10 bases. CDR3 length: 13 residues. CDR1 and CDR2 (germline): MNHNY, SVGAGI (reference sequence). The CDR3 is CASSYGLYDEQFF. DNA for the CDR3: TGTGCCAGCAGTTACGGTCTGTATGATGAGCAGTTCTTC.

This chain uses TRBV6-2 or TRBV6-3 with TRBJ2-7; 7 positions match TRBD1. V dropped 6 bases and J dropped 5; count of bases not matched to a gene: 4. The CDR3 consists of 12 residues. Germline CDR1 reads MNHEY; CDR2 reads SVGEGT. The CDR3 region is CASSDRVHEQYV. The CDR3 region has the DNA TGTGCCAGCAGCGACAGGGTCCACGAGCAGTACGTC.

This chain uses TRBV12-3 or TRBV12-4 with TRBJ2-5; D tentatively fits TRBD1 or TRBD2 (5 bases each). V shed 3 bases and J shed 3 bases, with 11 bases lying between them. The CDR3 contains 14 residues. Here the CDR3 DNA reads TGTGCCAGCAGTTTTGGGGACGGAGAAGAGACCCAGTACTTC. Translation: CASSFGDGEETQYF.

The chain is built from TRBV29-1 and TRBJ2-6, with D perhaps matching TRBD1 (5 bases). Trimming removed 6 bases at V and 0 bases at J, with 6 bases between. Germline-derived CDR1 and CDR2 are SQVTM and ANQGSEA. This CDR3 is 13 amino acids long. The CDR3 DNA reads TGCAGCGTCCAGGGCTCTGGGGCCAACGTCCTGACTTTC. Translated: CSVQGSGANVLTF.

V gene TRBV12-3 or TRBV12-4 combines with J gene TRBJ2-7; D possibly corresponds to TRBD1 (5 bases). This CDR3 is 13 amino acids long. V lost 3 bases and J lost 3, with 9 bases in between. In nucleotides, the CDR3 is TGTGCCAGCAGTTTGAAGGGGAACTACGAGCAGTACTTC. This sequence encodes CASSLKGNYEQYF.

This clonotype was detected only a few times. The chain employs TRBV6-2 or TRBV6-3 and TRBJ2-7, with D unresolved. CDR1 and CDR2 from the germline V gene are MNHEY and SVGEGT. This CDR3 has 14 amino acids. The ends were cut back, 2 bases at V and 6 bases at J, with 14 bases in the middle. The DNA for the CDR3 is TGTGCCAGCAGTTACCCGACACCTTCGGGCGAGCAGTACGTC. As protein: CASSYPTPSGEQYV.

The V gene is TRBV4-1, the J gene TRBJ1-3; the D gene is possibly TRBD1 (6 bases). Trimming shortened V by 1 base and J by 0 bases, and 13 bases separated the two germline ends. CDR3 length: 17 amino acids. The germline CDR1 and CDR2 sequences are MGHRA and YSYEKL. CDR3 in DNA: TGCGCCAGCAGCCAAGTCGAGCGGACAGACTCTGGAAACACCATATATTTT. Translated, it gives CASSQVERTDSGNTIYF.

CDR3 nucleotide sequence: TGTGCCAGCAGTGTGGACACCGGGGAGCTGTTTTTT. This codes for CASSVDTGELFF. This rearrangement joins TRBV2 to TRBJ2-2; no reliable D call. The CDR3 sequence is 12 residues long. Germline loops: CDR1 SNHLY, CDR2 FYNNEI. V lost 4 bases to trimming and J lost 3 bases, with 3 bases between them.

The rearrangement joins TRBV6-2 or TRBV6-3 to TRBJ2-6; D uncertain. CDR3 size: 16 residues. Per the germline V gene, CDR1 is MNHEY and CDR2 is SVGEGT. The V and J ends lost 7 bases and 0 bases respectively, with 13 bases between them. CDR3 sequence reads: CASTPRLPSGANVLTF. CDR3 nucleotides: TGTGCCAGCACCCCGAGACTGCCCTCTGGGGCCAACGTCCTGACTTTC.

This clonotype was found once. V is TRBV12-3 or TRBV12-4 and J is TRBJ1-2; D may be TRBD1 (6 bases). Trimming removed 3 bases from V and 9 bases from J, with 11 bases in between. This CDR3 contains 12 residues. CDR3 DNA: TGTGCCAGCAGTTTCCACAGGGTTAGCTACACCTTC. Translating it yields CASSFHRVSYTF.

V and J are TRBV20-1 and TRBJ2-3, with TRBD2 identical over 9 bases. Germline CDR1 DFQATT, CDR2 SNEGSKA (reference sequence). The CDR3 has 16 amino acids. The V and J ends lost 5 bases and 6 bases, in that order; junction bases with no gene match: 15. The DNA of the CDR3 is TGCAGTGCTCACCTCCTGGCGGCGGGGGGGCCTGATACGCAGTATTTT. This translates into CSAHLLAAGGPDTQYF.

The chain uses TRBV28 and TRBJ1-5; D is uncertain. The CDR3 covers 14 residues. The V gene's germline CDR1 is MDHEN and CDR2 SYDVKM. Trimming removed 2 bases at V and 11 bases at J, with 16 bases between. The CDR3 DNA is TGTGCCAGCAGTTTACGGGGATGGAATATGGCCCAGCATTTT. Encoded protein: CASSLRGWNMAQHF.

A single count supports this clonotype. V usage is TRBV12-3 or TRBV12-4 and J usage is TRBJ1-2; 9 bases are shared with TRBD1. The CDR3 spans 13 residues. V gave up 6 bases and J gave up 8 bases; unmatched junction bases: 7. The CDR3 reads CASSRTGEKGYTF. The CDR3 nucleotides are TGTGCCAGCAGCAGGACAGGGGAAAAGGGCTACACCTTC.

The chain is built from TRBV15 and TRBJ2-4; D call uncertain. This CDR3 has 14 residues. The V gene's germline CDR1 is LNHNV and CDR2 YYDKDF (reference sequence). V lost 0 bases, J lost 10 bases, and 13 bases lay in between. CDR3 DNA sequence: TGTGCCACCAGCAGAGATCAGGAGTTGGGAATTCAGTACTTC. Translation gives CATSRDQELGIQYF.